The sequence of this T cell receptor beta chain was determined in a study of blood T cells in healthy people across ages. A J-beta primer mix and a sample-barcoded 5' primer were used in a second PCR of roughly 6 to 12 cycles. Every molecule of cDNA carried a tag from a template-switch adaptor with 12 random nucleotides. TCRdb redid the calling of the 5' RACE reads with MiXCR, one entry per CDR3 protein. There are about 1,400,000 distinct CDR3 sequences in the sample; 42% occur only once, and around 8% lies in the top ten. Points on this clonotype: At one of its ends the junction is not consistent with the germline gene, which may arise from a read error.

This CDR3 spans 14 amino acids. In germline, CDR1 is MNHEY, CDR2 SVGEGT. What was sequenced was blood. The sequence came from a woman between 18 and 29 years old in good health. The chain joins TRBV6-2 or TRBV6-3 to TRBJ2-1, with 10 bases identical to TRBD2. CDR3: CAGRSGGASNEQFF. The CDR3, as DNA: TGTGCCGGCAGGAGCGGGGGGGCCTCCAATGAGCAGTTCTTC.